The clone carrying this T cell receptor beta chain came up once. Its antigen is unidentified. This CDR3 has 18 residues. Amplification of TCR beta used genomic DNA extracted from peripheral blood. These data are taken from a study of T cell repertoires in aging, cancer and after chemotherapy. Study as a whole: Repeat sampling of healthy donors over several months to years showed clear clonal overlap. The whole study produced a dataset of several million TCR reads.

Multiplex touch-down PCR with TRB-A/B primers amplified rearranged V-D-J TRB sequences. TCRdb analysed the multiplex PCR reads with MiXCR anew, one entry per CDR3 protein. The sample yields about 13,000 distinct CDR3 sequences, 25% seen once. Regarding the study as a whole: Immunological memory after chemotherapy cannot be judged from the repertoire data. In healthy donors, age-related TCR diversity loss mainly reflected lost richness.

V gene TRBV21-1 combines with J gene TRBJ2-4; the table calls TRBD1, which could not be checked here. TRBV21-1 is listed as a pseudogene. Sequencing was carried out using blood. The TCR comes from a human donor in good health. The CDR3 DNA follows: TGTGCCAGCAGCAAAGACGGAATAGGTGCAGGGTTGGAAAACATTCAGTACTTC. As protein: CASSKDGIGAGLENIQYF.